These 10 T cell receptor beta chains share one sample of origin, sequenced in a study of blood T cell repertoires in COVID-19. Clones were read by immunoSEQ multiplex PCR, and TCRdb kept only the in-frame ones, dropping some. The table records about 250,000 clones, 70% to 90% of them present only once. Sequenced: peripheral blood. The receptors here all came from a man between 18 and 29 years old with active or convalescent COVID-19.

Here the CDR3 DNA reads TGTGCCAGCAGGGGGGCAGGGAGCACTGAAGCTTTCTTT. It yields the protein CASRGAGSTEAFF. The rearrangement links TRBV6-5 to TRBJ1-1, with D possibly TRBD1 on 6 matching bases. V lost 6 bases and J lost 4, with 12 bases in between. Germline CDR1 reads MNHEY; CDR2 reads SVGAGI. The CDR3 loop spans 13 amino acids.

The chain employs TRBV24-1 and TRBJ2-5, with unresolved D. Trimming stripped 3 bases from V and 5 bases from J, with 9 bases between. Per the germline V gene, CDR1 is KGHDR and CDR2 is SFDVKD. This CDR3 is built from 13 residues. Written as DNA, the CDR3 is TGTGCCACCAGTGATCCCCCCAGGGAGACCCAGTACTTC. Its translation is CATSDPPRETQYF.

The V gene is TRBV19, the J gene TRBJ2-1; a possible D gene is TRBD2 (7 bases). The CDR3 has 13 residues. Germline CDR1 LNHDA, CDR2 SQIVND (reference sequence). V was cut by 10 bases and J by 8 bases, with 18 bases left in between. Written as DNA, the CDR3 is TGTGCCACTAGCCCCGGGGGGCCAGATGAGCAGTTCTTC. Residues: CATSPGGPDEQFF.

The gene calls are TRBV6-2 or TRBV6-3 and TRBJ1-2; 8 nucleotides align to TRBD1. The CDR3 runs 16 residues. V shed 2 bases and J 5 bases; nucleotides not matched to a gene: 10. From germline, CDR1 is MNHEY and CDR2 SVGEGT. The CDR3 DNA is TGTGCCAGCAGTTACCCACTTGTGGACAGGGCTTATGGCTACACCTTC. Translated, it gives CASSYPLVDRAYGYTF.

The CDR3 DNA follows: TGTGCCAGCAGCGCGTCCGGGACAGGGGACGCCTATGGCTACACCTTC. Translated: CASSASGTGDAYGYTF. V usage is TRBV9 and J usage is TRBJ1-2; 10 bases fit TRBD1. V was pared by 3 bases and J by 4 bases, with 9 bases of the junction left unmatched. The CDR3 consists of 16 residues. The V gene's germline CDR1 is SGDLS and CDR2 YYNGEE.

This chain links TRBV11-3 with TRBJ2-7; TRBD1 matches 9 bases. Unmatched junction bases numbered 2, after V lost 5 bases and J lost 0 bases. The CDR3 extends over 14 amino acids. From germline, CDR1 is SGHNT and CDR2 YENEEA. As DNA, the CDR3 is TGTGCCAGCAGCAAGACAGGGGGCTCCTACGAGCAGTACTTC. Protein sequence: CASSKTGGSYEQYF.

The chain links TRBV7-8 to TRBJ2-7; a possible D gene is TRBD1 (6 bases). The V gene lost 5 bases and the J gene lost 9 bases, with 17 bases spanning the gap. CDR1 is SGHVS, CDR2 FQNEAQ, per germline. The CDR3 length is 13 residues. The CDR3 protein is CASSPKGDLTQYF. CDR3 in DNA: TGTGCCAGCAGCCCCAAGGGGGATCTAACGCAGTACTTC.

V usage is TRBV9 and J usage is TRBJ2-5, with 8 bases aligning to TRBD2. CDR1 is SGDLS, CDR2 YYNGEE, per germline. Trimming removed 0 bases from V and 4 bases from J; junction bases left unmatched: 5. The CDR3 spans 15 residues. CDR3: CASSVVSGGTETQYF. As DNA, the CDR3 is TGTGCCAGCAGCGTAGTAAGCGGGGGTACAGAGACCCAGTACTTC.

The genes are TRBV5-1 and TRBJ2-2, with 7 bases matching TRBD1. The CDR3 contains 15 residues. Germline-derived CDR1 and CDR2 are SGHRS and YFSETQ. J was trimmed by 0 bases and V by 3 bases; bases with no gene match: 2. CDR3 region: CASSSGTANTGELFF. The CDR3 coding sequence is TGCGCCAGCAGCTCGGGGACAGCGAACACCGGGGAGCTGTTTTTT.

This clone was seen only a few times. The V gene is TRBV4-1, the J gene TRBJ1-1; D is unclear. The CDR3 loop spans 17 amino acids. The V gene's germline CDR1 is MGHRA and CDR2 YSYEKL. The V gene lost 8 bases and the J gene lost 0 bases, with 22 bases spanning the gap. This CDR3 reads CASHGGRRLDMNTEAFF. CDR3 sequence (DNA): TGCGCCAGCCATGGAGGGAGGCGACTTGATATGAACACTGAAGCTTTCTTT.